A selection of T cell receptor beta chains follows, all from one sample in a study of T cells in Graves' hyperthyroidism and ophthalmopathy. Each CDR3 protein is one row after TCRdb ran MiXCR on the multiplex PCR reads. The sample shows roughly 400,000 distinct CDR3 sequences, around 25% of them seen only once. Material: blood. These receptors were collected from a man in his forties or fifties with Graves' hyperthyroidism. Each CDR3 is given with its conserved first and last residue. The D gene is left open where the match is weak. The size of a clone is reported for some rows only, either as once, few or many, or as a class for expanded clones.

clone size	V gene	J gene	D gene	CDR3 protein	CDR3 DNA
few	TRBV5-1	TRBJ2-7	NA	CASSYADLSEQYF	TGCGCCAGCAGCTACGCCGACCTCAGCGAGCAGTACTTC
NA	TRBV27	TRBJ2-3	TRBD1	CASGTASTDTQYF	TGTGCCAGCGGGACAGCTAGCACAGATACGCAGTATTTT
NA	TRBV6-1	TRBJ1-1	NA	CASALQVTEAFF	TGTGCCAGCGCCCTACAGGTAACTGAAGCTTTCTTT
many	TRBV12-3/TRBV12-4	TRBJ2-5	NA	CASSTTETQYF	TGTGCCAGCAGTACTACCGAGACCCAGTACTTC
few	TRBV7-9	TRBJ2-1	TRBD1	CASSRQGLDEQFF	TGTGCCAGCAGCCGACAGGGGTTAGATGAGCAGTTCTTC
few	TRBV28	TRBJ2-1	NA	CASSLGGRSYNEQFF	TGTGCCAGCAGTTTAGGAGGGAGGTCCTACAATGAGCAGTTCTTC
NA	TRBV6-5	TRBJ2-3	NA	CASSYAGDTQYF	TGTGCCAGCAGTTACGCAGGGGATACGCAGTATTTT
NA	TRBV6-1	TRBJ2-1	NA	CASTSAGSYNEQFF	TGTGCCAGCACCTCAGCGGGTTCCTACAATGAGCAGTTCTTC
NA	TRBV6-1	TRBJ2-7	NA	CASSRGTVSYEQYF	TGTGCCAGCAGCAGAGGGACGGTATCCTACGAGCAGTACTTC
many	TRBV30	TRBJ1-1	NA	CAWSGPPEAFF	TGTGCCTGGAGTGGACCTCCGGAAGCTTTCTTT
NA	TRBV6-9	TRBJ2-3	TRBD1	CASGQGRKYF	TGTGCCTCAGGACAGGGCCGGAAGTATTTT
few	TRBV12-3/TRBV12-4	TRBJ2-7	TRBD1	CASNPQGWHYEQYF	TGTGCCAGCAACCCACAGGGGTGGCACTACGAGCAGTACTTC
NA	TRBV6-5	TRBJ1-2	NA	CASSYSAAGMEGYTF	TGTGCCAGCAGTTACTCGGCCGCAGGGATGGAGGGCTACACCTTC
NA	TRBV14	TRBJ2-1	TRBD2	CASSQDRILAGYNEQFF	TGTGCCAGCAGCCAAGATCGGATACTAGCGGGTTACAATGAGCAGTTCTTC
few	TRBV11-2	TRBJ1-6	NA	CASSLDGTTGLSYNSPLHF	TGTGCCAGCAGCTTAGATGGGACGACAGGTCTCTCCTATAATTCACCCCTCCACTTT